This record concerns one T cell receptor beta chain sequence. The antigen is undetermined. This record comes from a study of T cells in localized non-small cell lung cancer. There are 16 residues in the CDR3. CDR1 and CDR2 (germline): SGHDT, YYEEEE. Trimming removed 4 bases from V and 4 bases from J; junction bases left unmatched: 8. Clones were sequenced by immunoSEQ multiplex PCR, and TCRdb holds only the in-frame ones, with some missing. The data contain approximately 60,000 clones, 75% to 90% of them singletons. Notes on the study in general: A denser population of T cells in blood accompanied longer overall survival. Uninvolved adjacent lung showed higher T cell clonality than tumor. Heterogeneity within the tumor remains possible, as just one region underwent sequencing. Within adjacent lung there appeared a median approximately 60 of the top 100 tumor clones.

The clonotype originates from a woman aged 35 to 70 with stage I lung adenocarcinoma. Specimen: peripheral blood, collected before any cancer treatment. The chain joins TRBV5-6 to TRBJ1-5, with 10 bases fitting TRBD1. The CDR3 nucleotides read TGTGCCAGCAGCAACAGGGACAGGGGTTTAAATCAGCCCCAGCATTTT. This sequence encodes CASSNRDRGLNQPQHF.